These T cell receptor beta chains were read from a single sample in a study of shared clonotypes between healthy human individuals. Generated by immunoSEQ multiplex PCR, the TCRdb table keeps only in-frame clones and is missing some. The sample lists around 600,000 clones; 95% to 98% were seen once. The sample was naive CD8+ T cells sorted from blood. The receptors originated from a man in his thirties or forties in good health. Both conserved end residues are part of each CDR3. The D gene is left open where the match is weak. The size field is filled for only some rows; it gives once, few, many or a size class.

CASSGGASGRRDTQYF | TGTGCCAGTAGCGGGGGGGCTAGCGGGAGGAGGGATACGCAGTATTTT | TRBV19 | TRBD2 | . | TRBJ2-3
CASSLETNTGELFF | TGTGCCAGCAGCTTGGAGACGAACACCGGGGAGCTGTTTTTT | TRBV11-2 | . | . | TRBJ2-2
CATDTYNEQFF | TGTGCCACTGACACTTACAATGAGCAGTTCTTC | TRBV7-9 | . | . | TRBJ2-1
CASSVLAGDTQYF | TGTGCCAGCAGCGTACTAGCGGGAGATACGCAGTATTTT | TRBV9 | TRBD2 | . | TRBJ2-3
CASSLGETSGRTDTQYF | TGTGCCAGCAGCTTGGGTGAGACTAGCGGGAGAACAGATACGCAGTATTTT | TRBV7-9 | TRBD2 | once | TRBJ2-3
CSALTENTEAFF | TGCAGCGCCCTGACAGAGAACACTGAAGCTTTCTTT | TRBV29-1 | . | . | TRBJ1-1
CASSLGPPEQYF | TGTGCCAGCAGTTTAGGTCCCCCTGAGCAGTACTTC | TRBV28 | . | . | TRBJ2-7
CASSSQQDHSYGYTF | TGTGCCAGCAGCTCCCAACAGGACCACTCCTATGGCTACACCTTC | TRBV5-6 | . | . | TRBJ1-2
CASSEERVDTGELFF | TGTGCCAGCAGTGAAGAACGGGTGGACACCGGGGAGCTGTTTTTT | TRBV2 | . | . | TRBJ2-2
CASSLSGARGAFF | TGTGCCAGCAGCTTAAGTGGGGCCAGGGGAGCTTTCTTT | TRBV13 | . | . | TRBJ1-1
CAIRSPREDEQYF | TGTGCCATCAGGTCCCCCAGGGAGGACGAGCAGTACTTC | TRBV10-3 | . | once | TRBJ2-7
CGSQGGQETQYF | TGTGGATCACAGGGGGGACAAGAGACCCAGTACTTC | TRBV7-9 | TRBD1 | . | TRBJ2-5
CASSEMGTYEQYF | TGCGCCAGCAGTGAAATGGGTACCTACGAGCAGTACTTC | TRBV10-1 | . | once | TRBJ2-7
CASSQDHEQYF | TGCGCCAGCAGCCAAGATCACGAGCAGTACTTC | TRBV4-1 | . | once | TRBJ2-7
CASSTGVNQPQHF | TGTGCCAGCAGTACAGGAGTAAATCAGCCCCAGCATTTT | TRBV6-6 | . | once | TRBJ1-5
CASSLLAGEAVNEQFF | TGTGCCAGCAGCTTACTAGCGGGAGAAGCGGTTAATGAGCAGTTCTTC | TRBV7-3 | TRBD2 | . | TRBJ2-1
CASSLEDSRGRFF | TGTGCCAGCAGCTTAGAGGACTCCCGGGGGAGGTTCTTC | TRBV7-9 | . | . | TRBJ2-1
CAWSVLGGTEAFF | TGTGCCTGGAGTGTACTCGGGGGAACTGAAGCTTTCTTT | TRBV30 | . | . | TRBJ1-1
CASSIEAWGEQFF | TGTGCCAGTAGTATCGAAGCATGGGGGGAGCAGTTCTTC | TRBV19 | . | . | TRBJ2-1
CASSLVGPTYEQYF | TGCGCCAGCAGCTTGGTGGGACCGACCTACGAGCAGTACTTC | TRBV5-1 | . | . | TRBJ2-7
CASRRNRGLDYEQYF | TGTGCCAGCAGACGAAATAGGGGACTAGACTACGAGCAGTACTTC | TRBV7-8 | TRBD2 | . | TRBJ2-7
CASSIGRTWRGGKETQYF | TGTGCCAGTAGTATTGGTAGGACATGGAGAGGGGGAAAAGAGACCCAGTACTTC | TRBV19 | . | . | TRBJ2-5
CASSYGREDYGYTF | TGTGCCAGCAGTTACGGCAGGGAGGACTATGGCTACACCTTC | TRBV6-5 | . | . | TRBJ1-2
CSVDPGPRTDTQYF | TGCAGCGTTGATCCGGGGCCCCGCACAGATACGCAGTATTTT | TRBV29-1 | . | . | TRBJ2-3
CASSSAAERDRTGELFF | TGTGCCAGCAGTTCGGCCGCGGAGCGGGACCGCACCGGGGAGCTGTTTTTT | TRBV27 | TRBD2 | . | TRBJ2-2
CSFVSSGTETYEQYF | TGCAGCTTTGTTTCCTCCGGGACCGAAACCTACGAGCAGTACTTC | TRBV29-1 | . | . | TRBJ2-7
CASSFLVWINEQFF | TGTGCCAGCAGCTTCCTAGTTTGGATTAATGAGCAGTTCTTC | TRBV5-4 | . | . | TRBJ2-1
CASSLRQAGDSYEQYF | TGTGCCAGCAGCTTGCGGCAAGCGGGAGATTCCTACGAGCAGTACTTC | TRBV5-5 | TRBD2 | . | TRBJ2-7
CASSLIRGREQYF | TGTGCCAGCAGCTTAATCCGGGGGAGGGAGCAGTACTTC | TRBV7-3 | . | once | TRBJ2-7
CASSSTSNQETQYF | TGTGCCAGCAGCTCAACGTCCAACCAAGAGACCCAGTACTTC | TRBV7-6 | . | . | TRBJ2-5
CSVEDNSQGGSYYEQYF | TGCAGCGTTGAAGATAACTCCCAGGGGGGGAGTTACTACGAGCAGTACTTC | TRBV29-1 | . | once | TRBJ2-7
CASTTAYEQYF | TGTGCCAGCACTACAGCCTACGAGCAGTACTTC | TRBV6-1 | . | . | TRBJ2-7
CASMTATNEKLFF | TGTGCCAGCATGACTGCAACTAATGAAAAACTGTTTTTT | TRBV27 | . | . | TRBJ1-4
CASGRTSGRSTDTQYF | TGTGCCAGCGGCCGGACTAGCGGGAGGAGCACAGATACGCAGTATTTT | TRBV25-1 | TRBD2 | . | TRBJ2-3
CASSRGAYEQYF | TGTGCCAGCAGCAGAGGGGCTTACGAGCAGTACTTC | TRBV5-4 | . | . | TRBJ2-7
CASSPTGGQRLSYGYTF | TGCGCCAGCAGCCCTACTGGAGGACAGCGGCTGTCCTATGGCTACACCTTC | TRBV5-1 | . | . | TRBJ1-2
CASSDPGLHPYEQYF | TGCGCCAGCAGTGATCCGGGACTCCACCCTTACGAGCAGTACTTC | TRBV10-1 | . | . | TRBJ2-7
CASSVFSRGGNSPLHF | TGTGCCAGCAGCGTATTCTCCAGGGGCGGGAATTCACCCCTCCACTTT | TRBV9 | . | . | TRBJ1-6
CASTLAGDSYEQYF | TGTGCCAGCACACTAGCGGGAGATTCCTACGAGCAGTACTTC | TRBV2 | TRBD2 | . | TRBJ2-7
CASSSAGQANTGELFF | TGTGCCAGCAGCTCGGCTGGCCAGGCGAACACCGGGGAGCTGTTTTTT | TRBV5-6 | . | . | TRBJ2-2
CASSQHRAMYQETQYF | TGCGCCAGCAGCCAACACCGGGCCATGTACCAAGAGACCCAGTACTTC | TRBV4-3 | . | . | TRBJ2-5
CASSPGQGGRYEQYF | TGTGCCAGCAGCCCGGGACAGGGGGGACGGTACGAGCAGTACTTC | TRBV7-8 | TRBD1 | . | TRBJ2-7
CSVRDSRFKPNNIQYF | TGCAGCGTTAGGGACAGCCGCTTTAAGCCAAACAACATTCAGTACTTC | TRBV29-1 | TRBD1 | . | TRBJ2-4
CASRGTGVDEQYF | TGTGCCAGCAGGGGGACAGGGGTCGATGAGCAGTACTTC | TRBV6-5 | TRBD1 | . | TRBJ2-7
CSASAGQTYEQYF | TGCAGCGCCTCTGCGGGACAGACCTACGAGCAGTACTTC | TRBV29-1 | . | . | TRBJ2-7
CATRRGDSGELFF | TGTGCCACCAGAAGGGGCGACAGCGGGGAGCTGTTTTTT | TRBV15 | . | . | TRBJ2-2
CASSLTMYNEQFF | TGTGCCAGCAGTTTAACCATGTACAATGAGCAGTTCTTC | TRBV27 | . | . | TRBJ2-1
CASSLQAVYEQYF | TGTGCCAGCAGCTTGCAAGCGGTCTACGAGCAGTACTTC | TRBV5-5 | . | . | TRBJ2-7
CASSDGQFRVNQPQHF | TGTGCCAGCAGTGACGGACAGTTCAGGGTCAATCAGCCCCAGCATTTT | TRBV6-1 | . | . | TRBJ1-5
CASTLGGRGTGELFF | TGTGCCAGCACGTTAGGGGGGCGAGGCACCGGGGAGCTGTTTTTT | TRBV27 | . | . | TRBJ2-2
CSTRQGVDQPQHF | TGCAGCACCAGACAGGGTGTGGATCAGCCCCAGCATTTT | TRBV29-1 | TRBD1 | few | TRBJ1-5
CASSSKGAPVYF | TGTGCCAGCAGTTCCAAGGGGGCCCCGGTTTATTTT | TRBV27 | TRBD1 | . | TRBJ1-5
CASSAGDKRTDTQYF | TGTGCCAGCAGCGCCGGGGACAAGCGCACAGATACGCAGTATTTT | TRBV9 | . | . | TRBJ2-3
CASSSLAGIRDEQFF | TGTGCCAGCTCATCGTTAGCGGGAATAAGGGATGAGCAGTTCTTC | TRBV18 | TRBD2 | . | TRBJ2-1
CASATRRNEQFF | TGTGCCAGCGCTACCCGGCGGAATGAGCAGTTCTTC | TRBV2 | . | . | TRBJ2-1
CASSLDVPGLAYNEQFF | TGCGCCAGCAGCTTGGACGTTCCGGGACTAGCGTACAATGAGCAGTTCTTC | TRBV5-1 | TRBD2 | . | TRBJ2-1
CASSQDHSDEQYF | TGCGCCAGCAGCCAAGATCACTCAGACGAGCAGTACTTC | TRBV4-1 | . | once | TRBJ2-7
CSVGRAGPNTEAFF | TGCAGCGTTGGCCGAGCAGGACCGAACACTGAAGCTTTCTTT | TRBV29-1 | . | . | TRBJ1-1